This T cell receptor beta chain was found in a study of T cell responses to AZD1222 COVID-19 vaccine. General observations from the study: Nearly half of unique spike-specific TCRs reportedly avoided B.1.351 and B.1.1.7 mutated regions. Vaccine-associated CD4 TCRs spanned spike, dominant at 160-218 and 743-854.

Clones were read by immunoSEQ multiplex PCR, and TCRdb kept only the in-frame ones, dropping some. The table has 150,000 to 200,000 clones, around 92% seen once; the top ten hold 1% to 1.5%. Of note for this clone: No antigen is known for it.

Germline CDR1 reads LGHDT; CDR2 reads YNNKEL (reference sequence). This CDR3 is 13 amino acids long. V lost 0 bases to trimming and J lost 7 bases, with 4 bases between them. The source is an adult in good health. The rearrangement joins TRBV3-1 (or the pseudogene TRBV3-2) to TRBJ1-6; unclear D gene. The sample was peripheral blood, taken on day 0 of AZD1222 vaccination. CDR3 in DNA: TGTGCCAGCAGCCAAGACGGGAATTCACCCCTCCACTTT. Amino acids: CASSQDGNSPLHF.